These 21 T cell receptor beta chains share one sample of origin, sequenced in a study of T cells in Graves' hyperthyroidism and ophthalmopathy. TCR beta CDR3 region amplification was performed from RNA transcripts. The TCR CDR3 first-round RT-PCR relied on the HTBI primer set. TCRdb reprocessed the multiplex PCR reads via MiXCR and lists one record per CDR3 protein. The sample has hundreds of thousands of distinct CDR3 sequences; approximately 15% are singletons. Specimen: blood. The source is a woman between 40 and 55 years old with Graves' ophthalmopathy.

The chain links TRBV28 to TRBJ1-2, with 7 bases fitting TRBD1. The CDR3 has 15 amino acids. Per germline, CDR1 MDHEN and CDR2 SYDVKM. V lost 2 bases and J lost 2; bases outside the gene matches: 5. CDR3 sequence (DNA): TGTGCCAGCAGTTTAGACGCGACAGGGAACTATGGCTACACCTTC. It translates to CASSLDATGNYGYTF.

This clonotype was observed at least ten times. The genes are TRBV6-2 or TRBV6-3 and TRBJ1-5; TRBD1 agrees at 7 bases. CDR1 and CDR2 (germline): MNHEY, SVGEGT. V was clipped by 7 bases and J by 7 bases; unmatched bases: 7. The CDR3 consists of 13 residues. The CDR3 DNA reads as TGTGCCAGCACAGGGACAGTCTACCAGCCCCAGCATTTT. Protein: CASTGTVYQPQHF.

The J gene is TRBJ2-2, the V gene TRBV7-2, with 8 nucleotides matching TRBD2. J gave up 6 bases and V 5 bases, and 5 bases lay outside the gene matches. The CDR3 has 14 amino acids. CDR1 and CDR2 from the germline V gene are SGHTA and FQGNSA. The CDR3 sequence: CASSTTGGPGELFF. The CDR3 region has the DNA TGTGCCAGCAGCACTACGGGGGGGCCCGGGGAGCTGTTTTTT.

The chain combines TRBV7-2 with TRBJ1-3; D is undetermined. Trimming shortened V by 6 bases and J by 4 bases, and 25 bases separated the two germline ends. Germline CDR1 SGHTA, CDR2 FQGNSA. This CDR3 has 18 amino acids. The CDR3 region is CASRNAGGSYSRGNTIYF. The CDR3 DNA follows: TGTGCCAGCAGAAACGCGGGAGGGTCTTACTCACGAGGAAACACCATATATTTT.

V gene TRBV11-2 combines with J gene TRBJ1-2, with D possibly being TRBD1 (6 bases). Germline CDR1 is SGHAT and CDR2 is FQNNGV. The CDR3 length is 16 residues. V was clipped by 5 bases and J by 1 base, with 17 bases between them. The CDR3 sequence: CASSPRQAGLNYGYTF. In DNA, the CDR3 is TGTGCCAGCAGCCCCAGACAGGCGGGGCTTAACTATGGCTACACCTTC.

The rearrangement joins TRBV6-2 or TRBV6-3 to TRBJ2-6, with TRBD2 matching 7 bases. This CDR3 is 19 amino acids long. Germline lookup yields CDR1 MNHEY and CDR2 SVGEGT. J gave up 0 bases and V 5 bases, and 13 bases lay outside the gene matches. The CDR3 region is CASSTETGRGYSGANVLTF. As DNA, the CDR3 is TGTGCCAGCAGTACCGAGACGGGGAGGGGCTACTCTGGGGCCAACGTCCTGACTTTC.

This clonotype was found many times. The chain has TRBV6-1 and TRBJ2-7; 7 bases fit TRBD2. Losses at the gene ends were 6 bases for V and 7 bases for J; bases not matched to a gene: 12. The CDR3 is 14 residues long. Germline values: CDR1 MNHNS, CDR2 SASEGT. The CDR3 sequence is CASSAASGSREQYF. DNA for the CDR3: TGTGCCAGCAGCGCGGCTAGCGGTTCAAGGGAGCAGTACTTC.

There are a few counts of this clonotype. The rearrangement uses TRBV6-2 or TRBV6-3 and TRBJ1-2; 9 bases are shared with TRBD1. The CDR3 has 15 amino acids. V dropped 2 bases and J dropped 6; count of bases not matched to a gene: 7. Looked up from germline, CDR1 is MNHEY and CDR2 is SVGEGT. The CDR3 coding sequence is TGTGCCAGCAGTTACAGCTTGGACAGGGGTGATGGCTACACCTTC. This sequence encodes CASSYSLDRGDGYTF.

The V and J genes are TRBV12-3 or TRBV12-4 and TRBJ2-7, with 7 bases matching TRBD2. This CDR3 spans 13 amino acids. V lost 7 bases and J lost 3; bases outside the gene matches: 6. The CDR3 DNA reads TGTGCCAGCACTAATGGGGGGGGCTACGAGCAGTACTTC. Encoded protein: CASTNGGGYEQYF.

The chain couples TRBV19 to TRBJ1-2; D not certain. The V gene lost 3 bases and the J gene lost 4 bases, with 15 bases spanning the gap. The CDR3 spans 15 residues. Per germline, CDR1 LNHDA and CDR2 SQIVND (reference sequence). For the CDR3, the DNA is TGTGCCAGTAGTATTTGGCGGGATCGAAGCTATGGCTACACCTTC. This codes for CASSIWRDRSYGYTF.

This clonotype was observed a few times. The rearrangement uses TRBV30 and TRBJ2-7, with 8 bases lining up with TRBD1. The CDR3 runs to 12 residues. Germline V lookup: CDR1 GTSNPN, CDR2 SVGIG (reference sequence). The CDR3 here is CAYGQGGYEQYF. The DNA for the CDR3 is TGTGCTTATGGACAGGGAGGCTACGAGCAGTACTTC.

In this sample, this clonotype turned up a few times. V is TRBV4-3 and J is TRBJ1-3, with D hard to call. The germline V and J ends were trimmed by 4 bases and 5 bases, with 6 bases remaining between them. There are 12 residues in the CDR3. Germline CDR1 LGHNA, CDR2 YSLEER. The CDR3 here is CASSPGRNTIYF. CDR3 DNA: TGCGCCAGCAGCCCCGGTAGAAACACCATATATTTT.

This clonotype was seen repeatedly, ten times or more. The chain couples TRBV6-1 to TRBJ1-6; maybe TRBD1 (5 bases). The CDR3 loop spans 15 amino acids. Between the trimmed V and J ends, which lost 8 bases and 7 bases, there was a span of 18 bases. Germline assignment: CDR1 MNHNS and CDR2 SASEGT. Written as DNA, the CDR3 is TGTGCCAGCTCTCTGGGGGGTTTGAGCAATTCACCCCTCCACTTT. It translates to CASSLGGLSNSPLHF.

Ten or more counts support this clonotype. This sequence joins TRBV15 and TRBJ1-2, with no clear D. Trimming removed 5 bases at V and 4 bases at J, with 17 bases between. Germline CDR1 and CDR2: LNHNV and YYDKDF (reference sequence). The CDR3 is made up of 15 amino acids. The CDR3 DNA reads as TGTGCCACCAGCGACATACGAACGCCCTCCTATGGCTACACCTTC. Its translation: CATSDIRTPSYGYTF.

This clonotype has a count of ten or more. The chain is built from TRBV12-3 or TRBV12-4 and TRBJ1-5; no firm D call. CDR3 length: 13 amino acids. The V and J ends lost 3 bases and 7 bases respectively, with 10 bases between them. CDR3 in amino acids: CASSLRESQPQHF. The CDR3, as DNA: TGTGCCAGCAGTTTGCGGGAGAGCCAGCCCCAGCATTTT.

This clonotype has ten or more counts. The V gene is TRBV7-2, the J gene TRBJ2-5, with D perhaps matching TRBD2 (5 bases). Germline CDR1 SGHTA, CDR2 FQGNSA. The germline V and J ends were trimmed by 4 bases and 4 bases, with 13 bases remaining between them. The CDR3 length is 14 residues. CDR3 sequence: CASSSSSAGETQYF. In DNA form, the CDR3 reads TGTGCCAGCAGCTCGTCGTCCGCGGGAGAGACCCAGTACTTC. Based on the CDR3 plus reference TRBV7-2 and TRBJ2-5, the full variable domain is GAGVSQSPSNKVTEKGKDVELRCDPISGHTALYWYRQSLGQGLEFLIYFQGNSAPDKSGLPSDRFSAERTGGSVSTLTIQRTQQEDSAVYLCASSSSSAGETQYFGPGTRLLVL.

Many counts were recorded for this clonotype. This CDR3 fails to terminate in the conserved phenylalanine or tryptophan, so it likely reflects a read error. The CDR3 DNA is TGTGCCAGCAGCTTCGCGGGATTGGACTATGGCTACACCCTC. Translating gives CASSFAGLDYGYTL. The rearrangement links TRBV7-2 to TRBJ1-2; D is uncertain. CDR1 is SGHTA and CDR2 is FQGNSA in the germline V gene. The CDR3 runs 14 residues. Trimming pared 3 bases from V and 3 bases from J, leaving 11 bases between.

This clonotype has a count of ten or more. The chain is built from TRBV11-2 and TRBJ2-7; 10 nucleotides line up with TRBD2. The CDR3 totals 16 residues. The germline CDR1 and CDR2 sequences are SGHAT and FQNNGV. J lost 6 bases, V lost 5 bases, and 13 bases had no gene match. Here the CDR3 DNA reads TGTGCCAGCAGCCTCTCCTCCCCGGGACTAGCGAGCGAGCAGTACTTC. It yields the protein CASSLSSPGLASEQYF. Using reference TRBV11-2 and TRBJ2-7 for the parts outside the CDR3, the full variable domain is EAGVAQSPRYKIIEKRQSVAFWCNPISGHATLYWYQQILGQGPKLLIQFQNNGVVDDSQLPKDRFSAERLKGVDSTLKIQPAKLEDSAVYLCASSLSSPGLASEQYFGPGTRLTVT.

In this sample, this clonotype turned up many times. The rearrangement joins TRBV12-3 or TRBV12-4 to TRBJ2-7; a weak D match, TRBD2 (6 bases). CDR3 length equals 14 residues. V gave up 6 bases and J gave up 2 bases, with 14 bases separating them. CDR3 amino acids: CASSFYGSAYEQYF. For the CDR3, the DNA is TGTGCCAGCAGCTTCTACGGGAGCGCCTACGAGCAGTACTTC.

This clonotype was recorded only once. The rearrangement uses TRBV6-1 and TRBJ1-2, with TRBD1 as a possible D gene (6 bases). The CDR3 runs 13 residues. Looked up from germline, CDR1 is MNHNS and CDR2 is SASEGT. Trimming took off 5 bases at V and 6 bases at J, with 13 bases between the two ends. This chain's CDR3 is CASSPWGAHGYTF. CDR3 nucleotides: TGTGCCAGCAGTCCCTGGGGGGCCCATGGCTACACCTTC.

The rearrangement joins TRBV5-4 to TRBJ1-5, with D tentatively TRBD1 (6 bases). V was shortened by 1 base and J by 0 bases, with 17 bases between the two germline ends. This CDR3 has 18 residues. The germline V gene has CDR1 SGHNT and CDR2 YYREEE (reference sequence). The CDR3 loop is CASSLQTHTGNSNQPQHF. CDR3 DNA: TGTGCCAGCAGCTTGCAGACCCACACAGGGAATAGCAATCAGCCCCAGCATTTT.